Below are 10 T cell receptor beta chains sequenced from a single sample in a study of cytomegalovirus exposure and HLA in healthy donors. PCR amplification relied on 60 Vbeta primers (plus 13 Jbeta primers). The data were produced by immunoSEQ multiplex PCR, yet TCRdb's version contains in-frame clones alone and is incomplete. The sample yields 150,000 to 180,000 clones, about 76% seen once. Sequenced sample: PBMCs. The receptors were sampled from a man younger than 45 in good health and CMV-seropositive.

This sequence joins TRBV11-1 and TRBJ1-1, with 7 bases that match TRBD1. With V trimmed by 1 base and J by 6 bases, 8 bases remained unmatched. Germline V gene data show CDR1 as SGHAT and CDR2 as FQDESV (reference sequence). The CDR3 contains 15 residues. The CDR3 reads CASSLGRGRGAEAFF. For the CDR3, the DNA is TGTGCCAGCAGCTTAGGAAGGGGGCGCGGAGCTGAAGCTTTCTTT. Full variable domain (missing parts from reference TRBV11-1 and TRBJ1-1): EAEVAQSPRYKITEKSQAVAFWCDPISGHATLYWYRQILGQGPELLVQFQDESVVDDSQLPKDRFSAERLKGVDSTLKIQPAELGDSAMYLCASSLGRGRGAEAFFGQGTRLTVV.

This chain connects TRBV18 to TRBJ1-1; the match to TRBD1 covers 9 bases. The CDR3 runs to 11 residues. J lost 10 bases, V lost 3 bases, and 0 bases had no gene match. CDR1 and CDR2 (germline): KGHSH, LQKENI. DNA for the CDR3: TGTGCCAGCTCACCGGGACAGGGAGCTTTCTTT. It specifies CASSPGQGAFF.

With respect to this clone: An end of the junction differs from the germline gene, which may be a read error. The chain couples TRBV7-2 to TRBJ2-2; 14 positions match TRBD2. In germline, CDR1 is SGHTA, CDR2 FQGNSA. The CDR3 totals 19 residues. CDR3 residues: CASSQTSGGALRNTRELFF. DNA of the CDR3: TGTGCCAGCAGCCAGACTAGCGGGGGGGCCTTGAGGAACACCAGGGAGCTGTTTTTT.

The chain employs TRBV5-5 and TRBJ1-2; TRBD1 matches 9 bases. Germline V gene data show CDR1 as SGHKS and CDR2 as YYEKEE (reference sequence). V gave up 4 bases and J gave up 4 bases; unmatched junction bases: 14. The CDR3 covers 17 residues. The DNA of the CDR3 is TGTGCCAGCAGCCAGAGAACCGGGACAGGGTTTAGCTATGGCTACACCTTC. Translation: CASSQRTGTGFSYGYTF.

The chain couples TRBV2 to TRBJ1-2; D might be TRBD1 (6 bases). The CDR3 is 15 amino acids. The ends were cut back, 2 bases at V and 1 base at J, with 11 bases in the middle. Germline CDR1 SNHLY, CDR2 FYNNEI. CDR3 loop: CASSERTVGNYGYTF. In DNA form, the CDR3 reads TGTGCCAGCAGTGAACGGACAGTTGGTAACTATGGCTACACCTTC.

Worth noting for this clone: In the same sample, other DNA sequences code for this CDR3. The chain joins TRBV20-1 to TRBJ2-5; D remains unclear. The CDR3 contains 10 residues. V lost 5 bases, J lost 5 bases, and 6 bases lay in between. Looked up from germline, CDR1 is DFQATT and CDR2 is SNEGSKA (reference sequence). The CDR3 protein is CSARRETQYF. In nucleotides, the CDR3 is TGCAGTGCTCGTCGGGAGACCCAGTACTTC.

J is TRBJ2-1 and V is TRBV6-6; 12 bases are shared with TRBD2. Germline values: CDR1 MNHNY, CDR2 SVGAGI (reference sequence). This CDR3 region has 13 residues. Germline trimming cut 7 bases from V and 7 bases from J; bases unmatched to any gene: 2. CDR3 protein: CASKTSGGNEQFF. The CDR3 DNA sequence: TGTGCCAGCAAAACTAGCGGGGGGAATGAGCAGTTCTTC.

In DNA form, the CDR3 reads TGTGCCACCAGCAGAGATGGTCCAGGGCCCTATGGCTACACCTTC. Translation: CATSRDGPGPYGYTF. This chain connects TRBV15 to TRBJ1-2, with TRBD1 as a possible D gene (5 bases). Germline assignment: CDR1 LNHNV and CDR2 YYDKDF (reference sequence). V was shortened by 0 bases and J by 4 bases, with 12 bases between the two germline ends. The CDR3 covers 15 residues.

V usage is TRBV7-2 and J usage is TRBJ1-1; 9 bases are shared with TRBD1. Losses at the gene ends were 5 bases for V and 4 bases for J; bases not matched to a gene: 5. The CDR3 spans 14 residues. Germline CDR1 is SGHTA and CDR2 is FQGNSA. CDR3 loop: CASSITGGGTEAFF. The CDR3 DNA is TGTGCCAGCAGCATTACAGGGGGCGGCACTGAAGCTTTCTTT.

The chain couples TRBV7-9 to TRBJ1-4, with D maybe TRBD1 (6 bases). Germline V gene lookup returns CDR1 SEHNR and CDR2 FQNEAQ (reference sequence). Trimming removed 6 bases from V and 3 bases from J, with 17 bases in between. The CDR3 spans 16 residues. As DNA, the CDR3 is TGTGCCAGCAGTCCCCTGACAGGCCTAGCTAATGAAAAACTGTTTTTT. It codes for CASSPLTGLANEKLFF.